A selection of T cell receptor beta chains follows, all from one sample in a study of CD8+ T cells in alopecia areata. The repertoire was sequenced with immunoSEQ multiplex PCR; TCRdb's copy has only in-frame clones and lacks some. The sample lists tens of thousands of clones, roughly two fifths seen once, with approximately 50% in the top ten. The sequenced material came from NKG2D-low CD8+ T cells sorted from blood. The receptors originated from a human donor with alopecia areata. CDR3s include the opening cysteine and the closing phenylalanine or tryptophan. Only part of the rows carry a size: once, few, many, or a class if the clone is expanded.

v_call: TRBV9
j_call: TRBJ2-2
clone_size: .
cdr3_aa: CASSVAGGRDTGELFF

v_call: TRBV7-8
j_call: TRBJ2-5
clone_size: .
cdr3_aa: CASSLALAGQETQYF

v_call: TRBV6-5
j_call: TRBJ2-1
clone_size: few
cdr3_aa: CASTATPGGHNEQFF

v_call: TRBV27
j_call: TRBJ2-1
clone_size: .
cdr3_aa: CASTPKGGLRYNEQFF

v_call: TRBV5-1
j_call: TRBJ1-1
clone_size: .
cdr3_aa: CASSPDGAYTEAFF

v_call: TRBV2
j_call: TRBJ2-1
clone_size: few
cdr3_aa: CASSDQDTSYNEQFF

v_call: TRBV5-6
j_call: TRBJ2-3
clone_size: .
cdr3_aa: CASSLGWAGGTDTQYF

v_call: TRBV4-3
j_call: TRBJ1-1
clone_size: many
cdr3_aa: CASSQDPDRNEAFF

v_call: TRBV7-2
j_call: TRBJ1-4
clone_size: few
cdr3_aa: CASSHVTYQEKLFF

v_call: TRBV29-1
j_call: TRBJ2-7
clone_size: few
cdr3_aa: CSVGTGLNYEQYF

v_call: TRBV27
j_call: TRBJ2-7
clone_size: .
cdr3_aa: CASSFRGPSYEQYF

v_call: TRBV7-8
j_call: TRBJ1-5
clone_size: .
cdr3_aa: CASSSRDRRYSNQPQHF

v_call: TRBV29-1
j_call: TRBJ2-4
clone_size: few
cdr3_aa: CSASDRDHYIQYF

v_call: TRBV7-9
j_call: TRBJ1-6
clone_size: .
cdr3_aa: CASRGGTSPLHF

v_call: TRBV7-2
j_call: TRBJ1-4
clone_size: few
cdr3_aa: CASSPEIWGGREKLFF

v_call: TRBV7-2
j_call: TRBJ2-5
clone_size: .
cdr3_aa: CASSLGDRVKETQYF

v_call: TRBV13
j_call: TRBJ2-2
clone_size: .
cdr3_aa: CASSLGQGYTGELFF

v_call: TRBV9
j_call: TRBJ2-2
clone_size: .
cdr3_aa: CASSVVGGTGELFF

v_call: TRBV7-9
j_call: TRBJ2-7
clone_size: .
cdr3_aa: CASSAGTGASEQYF

v_call: TRBV4-1
j_call: TRBJ2-7
clone_size: .
cdr3_aa: CASGPTYEQYF

v_call: TRBV4-3
j_call: TRBJ2-1
clone_size: few
cdr3_aa: CASSHGSNEQFF

v_call: TRBV2
j_call: TRBJ1-1
clone_size: .
cdr3_aa: CASQSNTEAFF

v_call: TRBV7-9
j_call: TRBJ2-7
clone_size: .
cdr3_aa: CASSLTSRDEQYF

v_call: TRBV6-5
j_call: TRBJ1-2
clone_size: .
cdr3_aa: CASSYAGMNGYTF

v_call: TRBV2
j_call: TRBJ2-7
clone_size: few
cdr3_aa: CASSGTFFYEQYF